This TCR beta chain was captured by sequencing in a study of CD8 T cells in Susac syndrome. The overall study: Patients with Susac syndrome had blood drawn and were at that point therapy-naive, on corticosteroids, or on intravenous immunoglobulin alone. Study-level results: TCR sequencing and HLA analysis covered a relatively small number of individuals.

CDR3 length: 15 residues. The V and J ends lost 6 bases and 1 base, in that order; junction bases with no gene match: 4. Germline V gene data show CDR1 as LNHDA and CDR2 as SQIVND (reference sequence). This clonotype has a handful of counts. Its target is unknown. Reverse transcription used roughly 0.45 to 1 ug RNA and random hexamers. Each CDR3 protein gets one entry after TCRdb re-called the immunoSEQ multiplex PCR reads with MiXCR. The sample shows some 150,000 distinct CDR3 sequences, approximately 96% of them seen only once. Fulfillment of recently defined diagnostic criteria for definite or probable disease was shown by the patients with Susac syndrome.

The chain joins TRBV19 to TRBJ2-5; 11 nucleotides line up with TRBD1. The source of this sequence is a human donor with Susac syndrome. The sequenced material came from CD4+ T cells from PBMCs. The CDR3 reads CASSHGTGGQETQYF. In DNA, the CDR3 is TGTGCCAGTAGCCATGGGACAGGGGGCCAAGAGACCCAGTACTTC.